The entry below describes one T cell receptor (beta chain). The identical CDR3 is also encoded by other nucleotide sequences in the sample. The sorted-subset replicate PCRs were given approximately 190 ng DNA, which is tens of thousands of T cell genomes. Only in-frame clones appear in the TCRdb table, and some are missing; sequencing was by immunoSEQ multiplex PCR. The sample gives over a million clones, around 78% of which show up once; roughly 0.61% is in the top ten. This specimen comes from a study of shared clonotypes between healthy human individuals. Study as a whole: CD4 naive and memory got three plates each, CD8 naive two, CD8 memory one.

The CDR3 has 14 amino acids. Germline values: CDR1 SGHDN, CDR2 FVKESK. Trimming removed 4 bases from V and 2 bases from J; junction bases left unmatched: 3. Participating donors were healthy, HIV-negative adults free of recent acute infections or vaccinations. The sample taken for sequencing was memory CD4+ T cells from PBMCs. Subset: CD45RA-negative fraction. V is TRBV14 and J is TRBJ2-7; 9 bases agree with TRBD1. The clonotype originates from a young man in good health. Some clones in this sample may be carry-over from other donors' samples. CDR3 in DNA: TGTGCCAGCAGCCCTCGACAGGGGGCCTACGAGCAGTACTTC. Translation gives CASSPRQGAYEQYF.